The source of this T cell receptor (beta chain) is a study of control samples from healthy donors and cancer patients. Assay: immunoSEQ multiplex PCR; the TCRdb copy retains only in-frame clones and omits some. This table holds some 410,000 clones, over 75% found once. Unmatched junction bases numbered 5, after V lost 6 bases and J lost 4 bases. CDR1 is LNHDA, CDR2 SQIVND, per germline (reference sequence). This CDR3 comprises 15 residues. This TCR was recovered from a middle-aged man with head and neck cancer. The genes are TRBV19 and TRBJ2-3, with TRBD2 matching 12 bases. Sequencing used PBMCs. The CDR3 DNA is TGTGCCAGTAGGCCTAGCGGGAGGGGGGCAGATACGCAGTATTTT. This codes for CASRPSGRGADTQYF.